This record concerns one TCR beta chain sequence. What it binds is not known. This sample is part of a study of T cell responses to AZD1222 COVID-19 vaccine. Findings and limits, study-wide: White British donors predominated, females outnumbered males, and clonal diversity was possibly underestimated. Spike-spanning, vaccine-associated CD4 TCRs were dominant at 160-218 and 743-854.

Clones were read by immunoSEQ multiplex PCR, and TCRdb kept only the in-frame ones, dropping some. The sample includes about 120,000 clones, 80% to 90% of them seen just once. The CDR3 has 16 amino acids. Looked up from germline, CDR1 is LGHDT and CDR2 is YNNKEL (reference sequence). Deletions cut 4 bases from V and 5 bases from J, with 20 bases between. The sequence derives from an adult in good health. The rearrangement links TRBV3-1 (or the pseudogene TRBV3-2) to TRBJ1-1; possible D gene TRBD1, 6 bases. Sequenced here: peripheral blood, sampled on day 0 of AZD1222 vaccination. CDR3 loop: CASSPLTGFSRTEAFF. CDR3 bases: TGTGCCAGCAGCCCGTTGACAGGTTTTTCGCGAACTGAAGCTTTCTTT.